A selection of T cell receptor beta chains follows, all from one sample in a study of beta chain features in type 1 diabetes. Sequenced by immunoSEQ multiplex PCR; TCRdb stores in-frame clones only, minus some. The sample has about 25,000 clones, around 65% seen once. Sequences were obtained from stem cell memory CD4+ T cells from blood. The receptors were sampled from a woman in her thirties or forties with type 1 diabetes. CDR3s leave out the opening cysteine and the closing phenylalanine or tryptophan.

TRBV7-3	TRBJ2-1	ASSLASGSREQF
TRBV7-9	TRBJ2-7	ASSIGTPNPLQQY
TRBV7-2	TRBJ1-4	ASSSDRVGKLF
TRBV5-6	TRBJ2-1	ASSRGLADYNEQF
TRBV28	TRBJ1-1	ASSSGQKNTEAF
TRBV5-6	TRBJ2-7	ASSSQTGSSYEQY
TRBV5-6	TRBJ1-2	ASSFGPEITSYGYT
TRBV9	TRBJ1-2	ASSVGQGGIYGYT
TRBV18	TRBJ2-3	ASSPPSGSSTDTQY
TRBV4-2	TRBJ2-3	ASSPVRGMSTDTQY
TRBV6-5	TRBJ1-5	ASNQGRGQPQH
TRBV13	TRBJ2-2	ASSPRDRSDYGGELF
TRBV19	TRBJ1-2	ASSMTPPGGSGGYT
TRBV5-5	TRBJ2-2	ASSLDSLRELF
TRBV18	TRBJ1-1	ASSPRMGGGSAEAF
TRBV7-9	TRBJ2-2	ASSYGDDISGELF
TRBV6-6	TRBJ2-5	ASSPPSGGETQY
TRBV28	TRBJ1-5	ASSFQGFGNQPQH
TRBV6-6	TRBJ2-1	ASSFPAGRGGNEQF
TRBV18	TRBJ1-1	ASSPRTGSEYTEAF
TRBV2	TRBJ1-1	ASRSTGGAEAF
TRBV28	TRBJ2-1	ASRWGLAVYNEQF
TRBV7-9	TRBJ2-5	ASSLERTGRETQY
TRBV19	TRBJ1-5	ASLDRGLGQPQH
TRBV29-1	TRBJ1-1	SVGTLLNTEAF
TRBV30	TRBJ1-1	AWKRGTANTEAF
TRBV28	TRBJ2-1	ASRMTGALEF
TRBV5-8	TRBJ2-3	ASSLRGQTTDTQY
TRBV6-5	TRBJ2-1	ASSYRAGVDEQF
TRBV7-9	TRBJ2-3	ASSVGLASYTQY
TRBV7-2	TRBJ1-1	ASSISSTGKTEAF
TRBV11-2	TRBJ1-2	ASSLAGTGAPYGYT